These 21 T cell receptor beta chains were all obtained from the same sample, sequenced in a study of shared clonotypes between healthy human individuals. Sequencing used immunoSEQ multiplex PCR; TCRdb keeps in-frame clones, though not all of them. The sample lists hundreds of thousands of clones, roughly 98% occurring once. The naive CD8 population came from CD45RO-negative cells selected for CCR7, without terminally differentiated effector memory CD45RA+ cells. Sequencing was carried out using naive CD8+ T cells sorted from blood. The receptors come from a man between 25 and 39 years old in good health.

V and J are TRBV30 and TRBJ2-3; D gene unclear. Germline values: CDR1 GTSNPN, CDR2 SVGIG (reference sequence). V was trimmed by 5 bases and J by 6 bases, leaving 6 bases between them. The CDR3 is 10 amino acids. The CDR3 loop reads CAWEVDTQYF. The CDR3 DNA reads TGTGCCTGGGAGGTTGATACGCAGTATTTT.

CDR3 region: CASSTRVRAPDEQYF. DNA of the CDR3: TGTGCCAGCAGCACGAGGGTCAGGGCTCCGGACGAGCAGTACTTC. J is TRBJ2-7 and V is TRBV5-4; either TRBD1 or TRBD2 may fit D (5 bases each). This CDR3 contains 15 residues. V was clipped by 4 bases and J by 5 bases, with 19 bases between them. Germline loops: CDR1 SGHNT, CDR2 YYREEE (reference sequence). Filled out from reference TRBV5-4 and TRBJ2-7, the complete variable domain reads ETGVTQSPTHLIKTRGQQVTLRCSSQSGHNTVSWYQQALGQGPQFIFQYYREEENGRGNFPPRFSGLQFPNYSSELNVNALELDDSALYLCASSTRVRAPDEQYFGPGTRLTVT.

As regards this clone: Other DNA sequences of this sample code for an identical CDR3. The chain recombines TRBV6-5 with TRBJ2-7, with 7 bases aligning to TRBD2. The CDR3 is made up of 13 amino acids. CDR1 and CDR2 from the germline V gene are MNHEY and SVGAGI. The V and J ends lost 0 bases and 7 bases, in that order; junction bases with no gene match: 3. CDR3 amino acids: CASSYSLGGEQYF. The CDR3 region has the DNA TGTGCCAGCAGTTACTCTTTGGGGGGGGAGCAGTACTTC.

The rearrangement links TRBV13 to TRBJ2-7, with a weak D call TRBD2 (7 bases). Deletions cut 0 bases from V and 4 bases from J, with 10 bases between. The CDR3 runs 14 residues. Germline loops: CDR1 PRHDT, CDR2 FYEKMQ (reference sequence). In DNA, the CDR3 is TGTGCCAGCAGCTTAGGCGGGGGGCTGTACGAGCAGTACTTC. It encodes CASSLGGGLYEQYF.

V and J are TRBV5-1 and TRBJ2-7; weak D call: TRBD2 (5 bases). The CDR3 length is 12 residues. The germline gives CDR1 SGHRS, CDR2 YFSETQ. Trimming left V 7 bases short and J 4 bases short, with 12 bases between. CDR3 sequence (DNA): TGCGCCAGCGCTGGCAGGACTTACGAGCAGTACTTC. It specifies CASAGRTYEQYF.

V is TRBV7-3 and J is TRBJ2-1; 7 bases align to TRBD2. Germline V lookup: CDR1 SGHTA, CDR2 FQGTGA. The CDR3 runs to 15 residues. The V segment lost 4 bases and the J segment 2 bases; nucleotides outside the gene matches: 5. The DNA for the CDR3 is TGTGCCAGCAGCTCGCTAGCGGCTGCCTACAATGAGCAGTTCTTC. It is translated as CASSSLAAAYNEQFF.

The count of this clone is one. The chain carries TRBV27 and TRBJ2-1; 11 bases fit TRBD2. Per germline, CDR1 MNHEY and CDR2 SMNVEV (reference sequence). J was trimmed by 8 bases and V by 5 bases; bases with no gene match: 8. This CDR3 is 15 amino acids long. The chain's CDR3 is CASSPYSGRAYEQFF. The CDR3 DNA reads TGTGCCAGCAGTCCATATAGCGGGAGGGCCTATGAGCAGTTCTTC.

To note about this clone: The sample carries other DNA sequences with the same CDR3. The chain combines TRBV19 with TRBJ2-7; TRBD1 matches at 7 bases. CDR3 length: 14 residues. The germline V gene encodes CDR1 LNHDA and CDR2 SQIVND (reference sequence). J was trimmed by 0 bases and V by 1 base; bases with no gene match: 0. Here the CDR3 DNA reads TGTGCCAGTAGTATAGCAGGGGGCTCCTACGAGCAGTACTTC. It yields the protein CASSIAGGSYEQYF.

The V and J genes are TRBV30 and TRBJ2-5; 9 nucleotides align to TRBD2. The ends lost 4 bases at V and 0 bases at J; junction bases unmatched: 12. The CDR3 is 17 residues long. Germline CDR1 GTSNPN, CDR2 SVGIG (reference sequence). In DNA, the CDR3 is TGTGCCTGGAAAGGAAGCGGGAGGACCTCGTACCAAGAGACCCAGTACTTC. Protein: CAWKGSGRTSYQETQYF.

The V call is TRBV10-3, the J call TRBJ2-1, with 10 bases matching TRBD1. Trimming removed 6 bases from V and 7 bases from J; junction bases left unmatched: 12. CDR3 size: 16 residues. The germline gives CDR1 ENHRY, CDR2 SYGVKD. The CDR3: CAISPNPGQGRNEQFF. The CDR3 nucleotides are TGTGCCATCAGCCCCAATCCGGGACAGGGGAGAAATGAGCAGTTCTTC.

The chain combines TRBV15 with TRBJ1-1, with D unclear. The V end was cut by 9 bases, the J end by 1 base, with 9 bases between. The CDR3 sequence is 12 residues long. CDR1 is LNHNV and CDR2 is YYDKDF in the germline V gene (reference sequence). CDR3 sequence reads: CATGNKNTEAFF. The DNA for the CDR3 is TGTGCCACGGGGAACAAGAACACTGAAGCTTTCTTT.

V gene TRBV5-4 combines with J gene TRBJ2-6, with a tentative D call TRBD1 (8 bases). Germline CDR1 SGHNT, CDR2 YYREEE (reference sequence). The CDR3 consists of 17 residues. Between the trimmed V and J ends, which lost 5 bases and 1 base, there was a span of 16 bases. CDR3 sequence: CASSQSQGGSGANVLTF. For the CDR3, the DNA is TGTGCCAGCAGTCAGTCACAGGGGGGGTCTGGGGCCAACGTCCTGACTTTC.

The V and J genes are TRBV7-6 and TRBJ1-5; D remains ambiguous. The V gene lost 4 bases and the J gene lost 4 bases, with 8 bases spanning the gap. Germline-derived CDR1 and CDR2 are SGHVS and FNYEAQ. This CDR3 region has 13 residues. CDR3 sequence (DNA): TGTGCCAGCAGCTCCCGTGTTAATCAGCCCCAGCATTTT. As protein: CASSSRVNQPQHF.

The chain links TRBV7-9 to TRBJ2-7, with a tentative D call TRBD1 (5 bases). Germline lookup yields CDR1 SEHNR and CDR2 FQNEAQ (reference sequence). The CDR3 totals 13 residues. V was pared by 7 bases and J by 9 bases, with 19 bases between. CDR3 residues: CASIPPTAWVQYF. DNA for the CDR3: TGTGCCAGCATCCCACCGACAGCTTGGGTGCAGTACTTC. The full variable domain, completed using reference TRBV7-9 and TRBJ2-7, is DTGVSQNPRHKITKRGQNVTFRCDPISEHNRLYWYRQTLGQGPEFLTYFQNEAQLEKSRLLSDRFSAERPKGSFSTLEIQRTEQGDSAMYLCASIPPTAWVQYFGPGTRLTVT.

The V gene is TRBV29-1, the J gene TRBJ1-1; no reliable D call. This CDR3 is 15 amino acids long. Germline CDR1 reads SQVTM; CDR2 reads ANQGSEA. Trimming took off 6 bases at V and 8 bases at J, with 25 bases between the two ends. For the CDR3, the DNA is TGCAGCGTCCCCCTGCTGGAGGACCCGTCTCCCGAAGCTTTCTTT. This gives the protein CSVPLLEDPSPEAFF.

V is TRBV7-9 and J is TRBJ1-1; TRBD1 might be the D (5 bases). Trimming took 4 bases from V and 5 from J, leaving 20 bases between them. The CDR3 is 16 amino acids. Germline V gives CDR1 SEHNR, CDR2 FQNEAQ (reference sequence). The CDR3 reads CASSSPDTPAGTEAFF. The CDR3, as DNA: TGTGCCAGCAGCTCTCCGGACACCCCGGCGGGGACTGAAGCTTTCTTT.

The sample holds one count of this clone. This sequence joins TRBV2 and TRBJ2-7; tentatively, D is TRBD1 or TRBD2 (6 bases each). The V gene's germline CDR1 is SNHLY and CDR2 FYNNEI. V was shortened by 6 bases and J by 2 bases, with 8 bases between the two germline ends. The CDR3 has 12 amino acids. CDR3 bases: TGTGCCAGCAGGGAGGGGGCCTACGAGCAGTACTTC. This translates into CASREGAYEQYF.

Turning to this clone: The same CDR3 arises from other DNA sequences in this sample as well. V is TRBV9 and J is TRBJ2-1; D ambiguous. The CDR3 length is 13 residues. Looked up from germline, CDR1 is SGDLS and CDR2 is YYNGEE. V lost 0 bases and J 1 base, leaving 2 bases between the germline ends. Here the CDR3 DNA reads TGTGCCAGCAGCGTAGAATCCTACAATGAGCAGTTCTTC. This sequence encodes CASSVESYNEQFF.

In this sample, this clone turned up once. V usage is TRBV19 and J usage is TRBJ2-7; possibly TRBD2 for D (6 bases). Trimming stripped 6 bases from V and 2 bases from J, with 14 bases between. The CDR3 is 14 residues long. Germline V lookup: CDR1 LNHDA, CDR2 SQIVND (reference sequence). DNA of the CDR3: TGTGCCAGTAGCCTCGCTGGGGAGGCCTACGAGCAGTACTTC. Protein: CASSLAGEAYEQYF.

The chain joins TRBV11-2 to TRBJ2-3, with D hard to call. V lost 1 base, J lost 4 bases, and 3 bases lay in between. Germline V lookup: CDR1 SGHAT, CDR2 FQNNGV. The CDR3 contains 12 residues. The CDR3 region is CASSLVPDTQYF. CDR3 sequence (DNA): TGTGCCAGCAGCTTAGTTCCAGATACGCAGTATTTT.

V gene TRBV27 combines with J gene TRBJ1-5; no firm D call. CDR1 and CDR2 (germline): MNHEY, SMNVEV (reference sequence). CDR3 length: 15 residues. Trimming pared 4 bases from V and 0 bases from J, leaving 10 bases between. CDR3 residues: CASSSSESSNQPQHF. The CDR3 nucleotides are TGTGCCAGCAGTTCTTCTGAGTCTAGCAATCAGCCCCAGCATTTT.